This TCR beta chain is from a study of T cell changes during pregnancy in multiple sclerosis. Only one count was recorded for this clone. Generated by immunoSEQ multiplex PCR, the TCRdb table keeps only in-frame clones and is missing some. The sample holds approximately 63,000 clones, 80% to 95% seen once. CDR1 and CDR2 from the germline V gene are SGHTA and FQGNSA. CDR3 length: 13 amino acids. V lost 1 base to trimming and J lost 4 bases, with 5 bases between them. The TCR sequence derives from a female donor in good health, enrolled as a control in a pregnancy study. The sequenced sample was peripheral blood, obtained in the third trimester of pregnancy. The chain carries TRBV7-2 and TRBJ2-1; D not certain. The CDR3 is CASSLEEYNEQFF. In DNA form, the CDR3 reads TGTGCCAGCAGCTTAGAGGAGTACAATGAGCAGTTCTTC.